This passage covers 5 T cell receptor beta chains from one sample sequenced in a study of early T cells in non-severe SARS-CoV-2 infection (dated by TCRdb to the early 2020s). The library was obtained by 5' RACE. The reads were generated on a NextSeq 500. TCRdb took the public reads, trimmed them with fastp at Q25, ran MiXCR for clone calling and kept in-frame beta chains. Every distinct CDR3 protein forms one entry, paired with its most common genes and DNA. A total of 25,000 to 35,000 distinct CDR3 sequences appear in this sample, 5.5% to 6% of them only once. Clones ranked in the top ten supply 13% of the sample. The specimen was whole blood. These TCRs come from an adult who was a healthcare worker with PCR-confirmed SARS-CoV-2 infection or an uninfected control (not recorded which).

This clonotype occurred many times. This sequence joins TRBV9 and TRBJ1-1; D remains unclear. The CDR3 contains 13 residues. Germline values: CDR1 SGDLS, CDR2 YYNGEE. The V gene lost 5 bases and the J gene lost 4 bases, with 12 bases spanning the gap. The CDR3 DNA is TGTGCCAGCAGTGAGGGCATGGGCACTGAAGCTTTCTTT. Translating gives CASSEGMGTEAFF. The variable domain in full, with the rest retrieved from reference TRBV9 and TRBJ1-1, is DSGVTQTPKHLITATGQRVTLRCSPRSGDLSVYWYQQSLDQGLQFLIQYYNGEERAKGNILERFSAQQFPDLHSELNLSSLELGDSALYFCASSEGMGTEAFFGQGTRLTVV.

At least ten counts were recorded for this clonotype. CDR3 DNA sequence: TGTGCCAGCAGCTCGAAGGACAGTCCGTTCTTC. Its translation: CASSSKDSPFF. The chain uses TRBV11-2 and TRBJ2-1, with D perhaps matching TRBD1 (6 bases). Germline V gene lookup returns CDR1 SGHAT and CDR2 FQNNGV. The CDR3 consists of 11 residues. Trimming removed 4 bases at V and 15 bases at J, with 13 bases between.

By frequency in the sample, this clonotype is medium-sized. The rearrangement uses TRBV5-4 and TRBJ2-7; D might be TRBD2 (6 bases). Germline CDR1 reads SGHNT; CDR2 reads YYREEE (reference sequence). The germline V and J ends were trimmed by 4 bases and 5 bases, with 10 bases remaining between them. The CDR3 extends over 12 amino acids. CDR3 amino acids: CASSPGGDEQYF. The CDR3 DNA follows: TGTGCCAGCAGCCCCGGGGGTGACGAGCAGTACTTC.

At least ten counts were recorded for this clonotype. This CDR3 is CASSQVTRQETQYF. The DNA for the CDR3 is TGTGCCAGCAGCCAAGTCACGAGACAAGAGACCCAGTACTTC. The chain combines TRBV3-1 with TRBJ2-5; no clear D gene. In germline, CDR1 is LGHDT, CDR2 YNNKEL (reference sequence). This CDR3 is built from 14 residues. The V gene lost 1 base and the J gene lost 2 bases, with 8 bases spanning the gap.

This clonotype was seen ten or more times. This rearrangement joins TRBV5-1 to TRBJ1-2; D gene unclear. V gave up 1 base and J gave up 3 bases, with 10 bases separating them. The CDR3 loop spans 14 amino acids. The V gene's germline CDR1 is SGHRS and CDR2 YFSETQ. CDR3 nucleotides: TGCGCCAGCAGCTTGTTAACAGCAGACTATGGCTACACCTTC. Protein sequence: CASSLLTADYGYTF.